The 13 T cell receptor beta chains reported below all come from one sample, sequenced in a study of CD8 T cells in Susac syndrome. Random-hexamer reverse transcription was applied to roughly 0.5 to 1 ug RNA. TCRdb independently ran MiXCR on the immunoSEQ multiplex PCR reads; one entry per CDR3 protein. Of just over 150,000 distinct CDR3 sequences in the sample, roughly 95% were seen once. Sequencing was carried out using CD8+ T cells from PBMCs. These receptors originate from a human donor with multiple sclerosis.

V gene TRBV15 combines with J gene TRBJ1-4; a weak D match, TRBD1 (5 bases). The V gene's germline CDR1 is LNHNV and CDR2 YYDKDF (reference sequence). Trimming took 3 bases from V and 5 from J, leaving 19 bases between them. This CDR3 spans 17 amino acids. The CDR3 sequence is CATSSDTLGPVNEKLFF. The CDR3 nucleotides are TGTGCCACCAGCAGCGATACCTTGGGACCGGTAAATGAAAAACTGTTTTTT.

This chain uses TRBV15 with TRBJ2-2, with D unclear. Trimming took off 8 bases at V and 1 base at J, with 5 bases between the two ends. The CDR3 is 12 amino acids. The V gene's germline CDR1 is LNHNV and CDR2 YYDKDF (reference sequence). In nucleotides, the CDR3 is TGTGCCACCGGTCAGAACACCGGGGAGCTGTTTTTT. This gives the protein CATGQNTGELFF.

This clonotype has only one observation. The CDR3 region is CASSQVLAGLGNEQFF. The CDR3 DNA sequence: TGTGCCAGCAGCCAAGTTTTAGCGGGGCTGGGGAATGAGCAGTTCTTC. This chain links TRBV3-1 with TRBJ2-1, with TRBD2 matching 8 bases. V dropped 1 base and J dropped 7; count of bases not matched to a gene: 9. Germline V gene sequence: CDR1 LGHDT, CDR2 YNNKEL (reference sequence). This CDR3 has 16 amino acids.

The chain uses TRBV27 and TRBJ2-2; D is perhaps TRBD2 (6 bases). There are 15 residues in the CDR3. In germline, CDR1 is MNHEY, CDR2 SMNVEV (reference sequence). The V gene lost 6 bases and the J gene lost 7 bases, with 18 bases spanning the gap. The CDR3 loop reads CASSVTGDGGGELFF. As DNA, the CDR3 is TGTGCCAGCAGCGTGACGGGGGACGGTGGCGGGGAGCTGTTTTTT.

CDR3: CSGESYSYNEQFF. DNA for the CDR3: TGCAGCGGCGAGTCGTACTCCTACAATGAGCAGTTCTTC. The chain joins TRBV29-1 to TRBJ2-1, with D unresolved. The germline V gene has CDR1 SQVTM and CDR2 ANQGSEA. This CDR3 comprises 13 residues. Trimming took 7 bases from V and 0 from J, leaving 10 bases between them.

The genes are TRBV15 and TRBJ2-3, with D perhaps matching TRBD1 or TRBD2 (5 bases each). Germline-derived CDR1 and CDR2 are LNHNV and YYDKDF (reference sequence). Trimming pared 3 bases from V and 0 bases from J, leaving 10 bases between. The CDR3 extends over 15 amino acids. The CDR3 spells CATSRGPRSTDTQYF. The CDR3 bases are TGTGCCACCAGCAGGGGACCGAGGAGCACAGATACGCAGTATTTT.

V gene TRBV15 combines with J gene TRBJ1-5; TRBD1 aligns across 8 bases. CDR3 length: 17 amino acids. Germline V CDR1 and CDR2: LNHNV, YYDKDF (reference sequence). The ends lost 4 bases at V and 6 bases at J; junction bases unmatched: 14. This CDR3 is CATSNSLVVTGGQPQHF. The DNA for the CDR3 is TGTGCCACCAGCAACTCCTTGGTTGTAACAGGGGGTCAGCCCCAGCATTTT.

This sequence joins TRBV9 and TRBJ2-3, with D possibly TRBD2 on 5 matching bases. The V gene's germline CDR1 is SGDLS and CDR2 YYNGEE. The CDR3 runs 15 residues. Trimming took off 0 bases at V and 4 bases at J, with 12 bases between the two ends. This CDR3 is CASSVAEGAADTQYF. Here the CDR3 DNA reads TGTGCCAGCAGCGTAGCAGAAGGAGCGGCAGATACGCAGTATTTT.

The rearrangement links TRBV2 to TRBJ2-2; TRBD2 matches at 10 bases. V lost 8 bases to trimming and J lost 2 bases; unmatched junction nucleotides: 2. Germline CDR1 reads SNHLY; CDR2 reads FYNNEI. The CDR3 contains 14 residues. The CDR3 loop is CASLAGANTGELFF. DNA of the CDR3: TGTGCCAGCCTAGCGGGGGCCAACACCGGGGAGCTGTTTTTT.

The gene calls are TRBV9 and TRBJ1-5, with D unresolved. Deletions cut 4 bases from V and 0 bases from J, with 11 bases between. Germline V gene lookup returns CDR1 SGDLS and CDR2 YYNGEE. CDR3 length equals 15 residues. CDR3 residues: CASSPRLGSNQPQHF. CDR3 nucleotides: TGTGCCAGCAGCCCGCGGTTGGGTAGCAATCAGCCCCAGCATTTT.

CDR3 residues: CASSSPQGHQETQYF. CDR3 DNA: TGTGCCAGCAGCAGTCCGCAGGGCCATCAAGAGACCCAGTACTTC. V and J are TRBV5-6 and TRBJ2-5, with D tentatively TRBD1 (5 bases). There are 15 residues in the CDR3. CDR1 SGHDT and CDR2 YYEEEE come from the germline V gene. V gave up 4 bases and J gave up 2 bases, with 15 bases separating them.

This CDR3 is CASSPLTGVYGYTF. The CDR3 DNA reads TGTGCCAGTAGTCCATTAACAGGGGTCTATGGCTACACCTTC. The chain employs TRBV19 and TRBJ1-2; 7 bases align to TRBD1. CDR1 LNHDA and CDR2 SQIVND come from the germline V gene (reference sequence). The length of the CDR3 is 14 residues. V gave up 5 bases and J gave up 4 bases; unmatched junction bases: 7.

This chain connects TRBV24-1 to TRBJ2-1; D gene unclear. CDR1 KGHDR and CDR2 SFDVKD come from the germline V gene. Trimming shortened V by 4 bases and J by 4 bases, and 4 bases separated the two germline ends. The CDR3 sequence is 12 residues long. The CDR3 region has the DNA TGTGCCACCAGTGACGGTTACAATGAGCAGTTCTTC. Amino acids: CATSDGYNEQFF.